What follows are 27 T cell receptor beta chains derived from one specimen sequenced in a study of T cell changes during pregnancy in multiple sclerosis (dated by TCRdb to the late 2010s). Receptor libraries were prepared by the immunoSEQ multiplex PCR assay. TCRdb re-hosts the immuneACCESS table, in-frame sequences only. Its copies lack some clones; in the studies checked, an unresolved V gene accounts for under half of them, and the cause for the rest is not known. This sample comprises over 90,000 clones, roughly 92% of them detected only once. Almost 1% of the sample is taken by the ten largest. The starting material was peripheral blood, obtained after pregnancy. The receptors stem from a female donor with multiple sclerosis, enrolled in a pregnancy study.

This sequence joins TRBV18 and TRBJ1-4; D possibly corresponds to TRBD1 (5 bases). This CDR3 has 17 residues. CDR1 and CDR2 from the germline V gene are KGHSH and LQKENI. The V and J ends lost 4 bases and 4 bases respectively, with 19 bases between them. The CDR3 DNA is TGTGCCAGCTCACTTTCGGCCACCCGGGGGTATAATGAAAAACTGTTTTTT. This encodes CASSLSATRGYNEKLFF. The full variable domain, rest sourced from reference TRBV18 and TRBJ1-4, is NAGVMQNPRHLVRRRGQEARLRCSPMKGHSHVYWYRQLPEEGLKFMVYLQKENIIDESGMPKERFSAEFPKEGPSILRIQQVVRGDSAAYFCASSLSATRGYNEKLFFGSGTQLSVL.

CDR3 bases: TGCGCCAGCAGCTTGGAGGGGGCGAATCAGCCCCAGCATTTT. This sequence encodes CASSLEGANQPQHF. The V call is TRBV5-1, the J call TRBJ1-5; 7 bases are shared with TRBD1. With 0 bases clipped from V and 4 bases from J, the junction kept 1 base outside the gene matches. The V gene's germline CDR1 is SGHRS and CDR2 YFSETQ. This CDR3 has 14 residues.

The chain carries TRBV19 and TRBJ1-1, with D possibly being TRBD1 (6 bases). This CDR3 spans 14 amino acids. Trimming stripped 6 bases from V and 2 bases from J, with 13 bases between. Per the germline V gene, CDR1 is LNHDA and CDR2 is SQIVND (reference sequence). CDR3 in amino acids: CASRWGTPNTEAFF. In DNA, the CDR3 is TGTGCCAGTAGGTGGGGGACACCTAACACTGAAGCTTTCTTT.

The rearrangement joins TRBV9 to TRBJ2-3, with 8 bases that match TRBD1. V gave up 4 bases and J gave up 2 bases; unmatched junction bases: 6. Germline V gene data show CDR1 as SGDLS and CDR2 as YYNGEE. CDR3 length equals 15 residues. This chain's CDR3 is CASSLGQGDTDTQYF. The CDR3 DNA follows: TGTGCCAGCAGCCTCGGACAGGGCGACACAGATACGCAGTATTTT.

The V call is TRBV27, the J call TRBJ2-2, with 9 bases fitting TRBD2. This CDR3 region has 16 residues. After removal of 1 base from V and 6 bases from J, the junction contained 6 bases not matched to a gene. Germline V gives CDR1 MNHEY, CDR2 SMNVEV (reference sequence). The CDR3 nucleotides are TGTGCCAGCAGTTTATGGAGCGGGAGGTTGGCCGGGGAGCTGTTTTTT. Its translation is CASSLWSGRLAGELFF.

The rearrangement joins TRBV19 to TRBJ1-4; D is unresolved. Germline V CDR1 and CDR2: LNHDA, SQIVND (reference sequence). The CDR3 consists of 15 residues. Trimming shortened V by 6 bases and J by 8 bases, and 19 bases separated the two germline ends. The CDR3 reads CASRKTTAAGEKLFF. CDR3 nucleotides: TGTGCCAGTAGGAAGACGACGGCGGCGGGAGAAAAACTGTTTTTT.

The rearrangement joins TRBV27 to TRBJ2-3, with 9 bases lining up with TRBD2. CDR1 is MNHEY and CDR2 is SMNVEV in the germline V gene (reference sequence). With V trimmed by 6 bases and J by 2 bases, 6 bases remained unmatched. CDR3 length: 15 residues. CDR3 sequence (DNA): TGTGCCAGCAGACCGACTAGCGGAATCACAGATACGCAGTATTTT. Its protein is CASRPTSGITDTQYF.

J is TRBJ2-2 and V is TRBV5-1; 9 bases line up with TRBD1. Looked up from germline, CDR1 is SGHRS and CDR2 is YFSETQ. The CDR3 has 13 amino acids. Unmatched junction bases numbered 7, after V lost 4 bases and J lost 12 bases. This CDR3 is CASSPGQGRKLFF. CDR3 nucleotides: TGCGCCAGCAGCCCGGGACAGGGAAGGAAGCTGTTTTTT.

The V gene is TRBV27, the J gene TRBJ2-7; 9 positions match TRBD2. The V gene's germline CDR1 is MNHEY and CDR2 SMNVEV (reference sequence). The CDR3 has 15 amino acids. Trimming took 6 bases from V and 4 from J; bases not matched to a gene: 10. The DNA for the CDR3 is TGTGCCAGCAGCCGACCGGGACTAGCTTTATACGAGCAGTACTTC. As protein: CASSRPGLALYEQYF.

The chain's CDR3 is CASSLIVGGNTEAFF. CDR3 nucleotide sequence: TGCGCCAGCAGCTTGATTGTAGGGGGAAACACTGAAGCTTTCTTT. This chain joins TRBV5-1 and TRBJ1-1, with a possible D match to TRBD1 (6 bases). The V end lost 1 base, the J end lost 2 bases, and 12 bases lay between the germline ends. The CDR3 loop spans 15 amino acids. Germline-derived CDR1 and CDR2 are SGHRS and YFSETQ.

This chain joins TRBV6-5 and TRBJ2-2, with D hard to call. Trimming removed 6 bases at V and 4 bases at J, with 9 bases between. Germline-derived CDR1 and CDR2 are MNHEY and SVGAGI. The CDR3 length is 13 residues. The CDR3 bases are TGTGCCAGCAGGCGAGATTCCACCGGGGAGCTGTTTTTT. It translates to CASRRDSTGELFF.

The chain combines TRBV15 with TRBJ2-1, with TRBD1 matching over 7 bases. The ends lost 2 bases at V and 6 bases at J; junction bases unmatched: 4. CDR1 and CDR2 (germline): LNHNV, YYDKDF (reference sequence). CDR3 length: 14 residues. CDR3 sequence: CATSRSRQGNEQFF. The CDR3 nucleotides are TGTGCCACCAGCAGATCCCGACAGGGCAATGAGCAGTTCTTC.

This sequence joins TRBV7-9 and TRBJ1-1, with D maybe TRBD1 (5 bases). V lost 5 bases and J lost 8, with 15 bases in between. Germline V gives CDR1 SEHNR, CDR2 FQNEAQ (reference sequence). The CDR3 runs 13 residues. The CDR3 bases are TGTGCCAGCAGCGCTGACAGCCACAGAGAAGCTTTCTTT. Translated: CASSADSHREAFF.

The rearrangement uses TRBV4-1 and TRBJ2-2, with 7 bases aligning to TRBD2. This CDR3 is built from 16 residues. The germline V gene has CDR1 MGHRA and CDR2 YSYEKL. After removal of 4 bases from V and 6 bases from J, the junction contained 11 bases not matched to a gene. CDR3 sequence: CASSPRLAGGSGELFF. The DNA of the CDR3 is TGCGCCAGCAGCCCCCGACTAGCTGGTGGCTCCGGGGAGCTGTTTTTT.

This chain uses TRBV4-2 with TRBJ2-1; the match to TRBD2 covers 8 bases. J gave up 7 bases and V 2 bases, and 10 bases lay outside the gene matches. Looked up from germline, CDR1 is LGHNA and CDR2 is YNFKEQ. This CDR3 region has 16 residues. CDR3 residues: CASSQLSAGGRNEQFF. DNA for the CDR3: TGTGCCAGCAGCCAACTGTCGGCGGGAGGTCGGAATGAGCAGTTCTTC.

The chain couples TRBV10-3 to TRBJ2-5; D possibly corresponds to TRBD2 (6 bases). Germline V CDR1 and CDR2: ENHRY, SYGVKD. The V and J ends lost 4 bases and 3 bases respectively, with 9 bases between them. CDR3 length: 13 residues. The CDR3 DNA is TGTGCCATCAGTGGGGAGGACAAAGAGACCCAGTACTTC. It codes for CAISGEDKETQYF.

The chain is built from TRBV28 and TRBJ1-2; 9 nucleotides agree with TRBD1. In germline, CDR1 is MDHEN, CDR2 SYDVKM. With 6 bases clipped from V and 1 base from J, the junction kept 6 bases outside the gene matches. This CDR3 contains 15 residues. The CDR3 bases are TGTGCCAGCAGACTCGGACAGGGGATTAACTATGGCTACACCTTC. The encoded protein is CASRLGQGINYGYTF.

CDR3 loop: CASSSLQGDSGNTIYF. The CDR3 bases are TGTGCCAGTAGTAGCCTCCAAGGAGACTCTGGAAACACCATATATTTT. This chain connects TRBV19 to TRBJ1-3; D unclear. V was trimmed by 4 bases and J by 0 bases, leaving 13 bases between them. The CDR3 length is 16 residues. Germline V gives CDR1 LNHDA, CDR2 SQIVND (reference sequence).

The V call is TRBV6-5, the J call TRBJ2-2, with 9 bases matching TRBD1. The CDR3 runs 15 residues. Germline CDR1 reads MNHEY; CDR2 reads SVGAGI. V dropped 6 bases and J dropped 7; count of bases not matched to a gene: 9. The CDR3 region has the DNA TGTGCCAGCAGCCCTATTGGGACAGGGCTCGGGGAGCTGTTTTTT. It translates to CASSPIGTGLGELFF.

The chain is built from TRBV5-1 and TRBJ2-1, with D possibly being TRBD1 (5 bases). The germline gives CDR1 SGHRS, CDR2 YFSETQ. The CDR3 is 13 residues long. Trimming took off 6 bases at V and 4 bases at J, with 11 bases between the two ends. The chain's CDR3 is CASTEDRYNEQFF. In DNA, the CDR3 is TGCGCCAGCACTGAAGACAGATACAATGAGCAGTTCTTC.

J is TRBJ1-5 and V is TRBV7-9; D remains unclear. The CDR3 is 14 amino acids. Germline V gene lookup returns CDR1 SEHNR and CDR2 FQNEAQ (reference sequence). V lost 3 bases, J lost 0 bases, and 6 bases lay in between. The CDR3 loop is CASSFGDSNQPQHF. CDR3 sequence (DNA): TGTGCCAGCAGCTTCGGTGATAGCAATCAGCCCCAGCATTTT.

The J gene is TRBJ2-6, the V gene TRBV2; 7 bases agree with TRBD1. The CDR3 totals 15 residues. From germline, CDR1 is SNHLY and CDR2 FYNNEI. Trimming cost V 8 bases and J 0 bases; bases outside gene matches: 4. The CDR3 DNA sequence: TGTGCCAGCGGACAGGCTCTCTCTGGGGCCAACGTCCTGACTTTC. This codes for CASGQALSGANVLTF.

This sequence joins TRBV11-2 and TRBJ2-7; 8 bases align to TRBD1. Germline CDR1 is SGHAT and CDR2 is FQNNGV. The V gene end was trimmed by 6 bases and the J gene end by 2 bases; junction bases not matched to a gene: 12. The CDR3 contains 16 residues. Here the CDR3 reads CASSYGTWTGTYEQYF. The CDR3 DNA reads as TGTGCCAGCAGTTATGGGACCTGGACAGGGACCTACGAGCAGTACTTC.

The chain has TRBV4-1 and TRBJ1-2; 7 nucleotides line up with TRBD1. Trimming removed 7 bases from V and 8 bases from J; junction bases left unmatched: 16. The CDR3 sequence is 15 residues long. Looked up from germline, CDR1 is MGHRA and CDR2 is YSYEKL. As DNA, the CDR3 is TGCGCCAGCAACAAAGTACTAGGGGGCGCGGAGGGCTACACCTTC. Translating gives CASNKVLGGAEGYTF.

The V call is TRBV19, the J call TRBJ2-4, with D maybe TRBD2 (5 bases). V gave up 3 bases and J gave up 2 bases, with 20 bases separating them. Germline assignment: CDR1 LNHDA and CDR2 SQIVND (reference sequence). The CDR3 spans 18 residues. In DNA form, the CDR3 reads TGTGCCAGTAGTATTTGGCGCCCGGGGAGATCCACCAAAAACATTCAGTACTTC. This codes for CASSIWRPGRSTKNIQYF.

The CDR3 DNA follows: TGCGCCAGCAGTCAACCGGGACAGGCTAATGAAAAACTGTTTTTT. It is translated as CASSQPGQANEKLFF. V and J are TRBV23-1 and TRBJ1-4; 8 positions agree with TRBD1. TRBV23-1 is marked as an open reading frame, function uncertain. The CDR3 spans 15 residues. With 2 bases clipped from V and 3 bases from J, the junction kept 2 bases outside the gene matches.

This rearrangement joins TRBV28 to TRBJ1-1; tentative D call: TRBD1 (5 bases). V was clipped by 6 bases and J by 0 bases, with 11 bases between them. The CDR3 is 14 residues long. Germline-derived CDR1 and CDR2 are MDHEN and SYDVKM. The CDR3 spells CASSMGLLNTEAFF. CDR3 DNA sequence: TGTGCCAGCAGCATGGGACTTCTGAACACTGAAGCTTTCTTT. The whole variable domain, filled in from reference TRBV28 and TRBJ1-1, reads DVKVTQSSRYLVKRTGEKVFLECVQDMDHENMFWYRQDPGLGLRLIYFSYDVKMKEKGDIPEGYSVSREKKERFSLILESASTNQTSMYLCASSMGLLNTEAFFGQGTRLTVV.